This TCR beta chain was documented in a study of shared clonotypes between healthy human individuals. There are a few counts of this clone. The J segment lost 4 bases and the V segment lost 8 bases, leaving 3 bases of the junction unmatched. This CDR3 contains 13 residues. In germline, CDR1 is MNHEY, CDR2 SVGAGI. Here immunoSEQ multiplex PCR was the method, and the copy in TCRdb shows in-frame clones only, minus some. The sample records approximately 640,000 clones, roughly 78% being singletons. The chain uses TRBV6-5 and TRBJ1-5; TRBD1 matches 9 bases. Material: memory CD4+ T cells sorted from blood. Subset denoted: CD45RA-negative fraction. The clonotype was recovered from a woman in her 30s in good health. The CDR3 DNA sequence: TGTGCCAGCGCCGGGACAGGGAATCAGCCCCAGCATTTT. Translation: CASAGTGNQPQHF.